This T cell receptor beta chain is from a study of control samples from healthy donors and cancer patients. Here immunoSEQ multiplex PCR was the method, and the copy in TCRdb shows in-frame clones only, minus some. The sample lists over 80,000 clones, 79% occurring once. The receptor was isolated from a woman in her 30s in good health. Sequenced input: blood.

DNA of the CDR3: TGTGCCAGCAGCTTGTCCCCCGGCTCCTATAATTCACCCCTCCACTTT. It codes for CASSLSPGSYNSPLHF. The chain is built from TRBV7-2 and TRBJ1-6; the D is unclear. CDR1 SGHTA and CDR2 FQGNSA come from the germline V gene. V lost 3 bases and J 0 bases, leaving 9 bases between the germline ends. This CDR3 is built from 16 residues.